A selection of T cell receptor beta chains follows, all from one sample in a study of cytomegalovirus exposure and HLA in healthy donors. Produced via immunoSEQ multiplex PCR; TCRdb's table is partial and in-frame only. The sample records some 130,000 clones, 55% to 75% being singletons. Sequencing used PBMCs. Receptors were obtained from a human donor in good health. Each CDR3 is given with its conserved first and last residue.

V: TRBV9
CDR3: CASSVGGTQPQHF

V: TRBV6-5
CDR3: CASSEGGNQPQHF

V: TRBV5-8
CDR3: CASSLGQISYNEQFF

V: TRBV7-9
CDR3: CSSSPLGLAGIGYNEQFF

V: TRBV27
CDR3: CASSPGTGLPSSYEQYF

V: TRBV7-9
CDR3: CASSGQGMGPNYGYTF

V: TRBV28
CDR3: CASIRDSLSYEQYF

V: TRBV27
CDR3: CASKEWAATGGYTF

V: TRBV5-1
CDR3: CASGDRGNYGYTF

V: TRBV19
CDR3: CASSILTGGSEKLFF

V: TRBV4-1
CDR3: CASSPPGAGGNYGYTF

V: TRBV2
CDR3: CASSDSGGFTDTQYF

V: TRBV28
CDR3: CASSVAGGPRSEQFF

V: TRBV7-2
CDR3: CASSLGAANTGELFF

V: TRBV11-2
CDR3: CASSSGAETQYF

V: TRBV11-2
CDR3: CASSERDPTDTQYF

V: TRBV19
CDR3: CATRDRASPLHF

V: TRBV5-1
CDR3: CASARVTSGANVLTF

V: TRBV2
CDR3: CASRERTGTGLVEQYF

V: TRBV28
CDR3: CASSLYRTLGNTIYF

V: TRBV18
CDR3: CASSPDPLTGANVLTF

V: TRBV10-3
CDR3: CAVRDGVAGGQEQYF

V: TRBV28
CDR3: CASSQGQGAVVAEQYF

V: TRBV19
CDR3: CASSPGNSETQYF

V: TRBV7-9
CDR3: CAIENGVLSEQFF

V: TRBV6-4
CDR3: CASSTEHNQPQHF

V: TRBV9
CDR3: CASSGNRGGKTNEKLFF

V: TRBV7-2
CDR3: CASSLVGSYNEQFF

V: TRBV5-1
CDR3: CASSLEGSGGEETQYF

V: TRBV5-6
CDR3: CASSPFAGGIENIQYF

V: TRBV11-2
CDR3: CASSLAPGLAGNTIYF

V: TRBV2
CDR3: CAIRDRSYNEQFF

V: TRBV15
CDR3: CATSRVAGRRETQYF

V: TRBV5-4
CDR3: CASSSRDRGSREQYF

V: TRBV7-3
CDR3: CASSLWDRGQDEQYF

V: TRBV19
CDR3: CASSIWQGGAYEQYF

V: TRBV27
CDR3: CASSLQGLGEKLFF

V: TRBV7-2
CDR3: CASSLSGRLAEEQFF

V: TRBV27
CDR3: CASSARQHMNTEAFF

V: TRBV11-1
CDR3: CASSPGDRKAFF

V: TRBV6-4
CDR3: CASSDSSGTGDTGELFF

V: TRBV6-1
CDR3: CAARPAGRSYNEQFF

V: TRBV19
CDR3: CASSIRGGPNEKLFF

V: TRBV9
CDR3: CASSPVGQGYGYTF

V: TRBV2
CDR3: CASSELGRAIANYGYTF